This TCR beta chain was sequenced during a study of cytomegalovirus exposure and HLA in healthy donors. Regarding the study as a whole: In a later analysis, HLA-C alleles had the fewest associated TCRs, DRB1 alleles the most. Accurate prediction of HLA-A and HLA-B alleles (for most subjects) was reportedly achieved from TCR beta sequences. Earlier analysis looked at TCR beta V segments, and most were productive about 87% or about 30% of the time.

This CDR3 comprises 20 residues. The germline V gene has CDR1 SGHTA and CDR2 FQGNSA. J gave up 1 base and V 0 bases, and 8 bases lay outside the gene matches. Primers: 60 Vbeta forward and 13 Jbeta reverse. Sequenced by immunoSEQ multiplex PCR; TCRdb stores in-frame clones only, minus some. The sample gives around 99,000 clones, around 85% of which show up once; 2% to 2.5% is in the top ten. Turning to this clone: The target antigen is unknown.

The specimen sequenced was PBMCs. This clonotype originated in a man aged 25 to 45 in good health and CMV-seronegative. The genes are TRBV7-2 and TRBJ2-3; 15 nucleotides align to TRBD2. CDR3 protein: CASSLAPGLAGGSGTDTQYF. In nucleotides, the CDR3 is TGTGCCAGCAGCTTAGCCCCTGGACTAGCGGGAGGGAGTGGCACAGATACGCAGTATTTT.